The 20 T cell receptor beta chains given below trace back to one sample, sequenced in a study of T cell repertoires in cytomegalovirus infection. TCRdb independently ran MiXCR on the reads; one entry per CDR3 protein. The sample contains about 740,000 distinct CDR3 sequences, less than 40% of which appear only once. Sequenced: PBMCs. The receptors originated from a human donor in good health (CMV status not recorded). Some clones in this sample may be carry-over from other donors' samples.

J is TRBJ1-1 and V is TRBV24-1; the D gene is possibly TRBD1 (5 bases). This CDR3 region has 14 residues. Deletions cut 5 bases from V and 11 bases from J, with 20 bases between. Germline V lookup: CDR1 KGHDR, CDR2 SFDVKD. The CDR3, as DNA: TGTGCCACCAGTGGCCAGAAAGGGACCACGGGGGCTTTCTTT. Protein: CATSGQKGTTGAFF.

This clonotype occurred a few times. J is TRBJ2-1 and V is TRBV6-2 or TRBV6-3, with D maybe TRBD1 (6 bases). The CDR3 is 17 residues long. Trimming shortened V by 5 bases and J by 0 bases, and 17 bases separated the two germline ends. Germline-derived CDR1 and CDR2 are MNHEY and SVGEGT. The CDR3 DNA sequence: TGTGCCAGCAGTAAATTCTCCAGGGGAAGCTCCTACAATGAGCAGTTCTTC. The encoded protein is CASSKFSRGSSYNEQFF.

This clonotype was counted a few times. The chain couples TRBV10-3 to TRBJ1-4, with 10 bases that match TRBD1. V shed 6 bases, J shed 7 bases, and the junction held 5 bases outside the gene matches. Germline V lookup: CDR1 ENHRY, CDR2 SYGVKD. The CDR3 sequence is 14 residues long. CDR3 nucleotides: TGTGCCATCAGCCCGGGACAGGGGTCTGAAAAACTGTTTTTT. Its protein is CAISPGQGSEKLFF.

This clonotype was seen repeatedly, ten times or more. V gene TRBV7-2 combines with J gene TRBJ1-6, with D uncertain. CDR1 SGHTA and CDR2 FQGNSA come from the germline V gene. V lost 5 bases to trimming and J lost 5 bases, with 7 bases between them. This CDR3 has 13 residues. The CDR3 region has the DNA TGTGCCAGCAGCAGAGAAGATAATTCACCCCTCCACTTT. Translation gives CASSREDNSPLHF.

This clonotype came up a few times. The chain combines TRBV7-2 with TRBJ2-1; D perhaps matches TRBD2 (5 bases). Germline V gene sequence: CDR1 SGHTA, CDR2 FQGNSA. The CDR3 runs 15 residues. The V end lost 0 bases, the J end lost 6 bases, and 12 bases lay between the germline ends. The CDR3 reads CASSLATTRTNEQFF. CDR3 in DNA: TGTGCCAGCAGCTTAGCGACTACCCGAACCAATGAGCAGTTCTTC.

As regards this clonotype: Sequence at one end of the junction differs from germline and may be a read error. The chain uses TRBV6-6 and TRBJ2-2, with a weak D call TRBD2 (5 bases). The CDR3 extends over 14 amino acids. Germline CDR1 MNHNY, CDR2 SVGAGI (reference sequence). The CDR3, as DNA: TGTGCCCGCAGTTACGATTTGGGCCGGGAAGGTGGCTTTTTT. Protein product: CARSYDLGREGGFF.

The V gene is TRBV5-3, the J gene TRBJ1-2; no clear D gene. TRBV5-3 is assigned to the ORF class and has an uncertain function. V lost 8 bases and J 4 bases, leaving 18 bases between the germline ends. There are 14 residues in the CDR3. The CDR3 reads CASSPRGIGYGYTF. CDR3 DNA sequence: TGTGCCAGCAGCCCCCGTGGGATTGGCTATGGCTACACCTTC.

CDR3 DNA: TGTGCCAGCAGTGGGGAAGGGGGCGGGAATACGCAGTATTTT. The encoded protein is CASSGEGGGNTQYF. The chain has TRBV2 and TRBJ2-3; D perhaps matches TRBD1 (7 bases). Germline CDR1 reads SNHLY; CDR2 reads FYNNEI. The CDR3 is made up of 14 amino acids. V gave up 4 bases and J gave up 7 bases, with 15 bases separating them. Filled out from reference TRBV2 and TRBJ2-3, the complete variable domain reads EPEVTQTPSHQVTQMGQEVILRCVPISNHLYFYWYRQILGQKVEFLVSFYNNEISEKSEIFDDQFSVERPDGSNFTLKIRSTKLEDSAMYFCASSGEGGGNTQYFGPGTRLTVL.

V is TRBV6-4 and J is TRBJ1-2; 9 positions agree with TRBD1. Germline V gives CDR1 MRHNA, CDR2 SNTAGT. This CDR3 comprises 14 residues. Losses at the gene ends were 6 bases for V and 6 bases for J; bases not matched to a gene: 8. CDR3 nucleotides: TGTGCCAGCAGACCGGGACAGGGATTTGATGGCTACACCTTC. Protein sequence: CASRPGQGFDGYTF.

The V gene is TRBV7-8, the J gene TRBJ1-6; no reliable D call. Between the trimmed V and J ends, which lost 5 bases and 9 bases, there was a span of 17 bases. The CDR3 is made up of 15 amino acids. Germline V gene sequence: CDR1 SGHVS, CDR2 FQNEAQ. The CDR3 is CASSRRERASSPLHF. The CDR3 coding sequence is TGTGCCAGCAGCCGACGGGAGAGGGCCTCTTCACCCCTCCACTTT.

This clonotype was seen at least ten times. This chain links TRBV11-1 with TRBJ1-2, with a weak D call TRBD1 (5 bases). CDR1 is SGHAT and CDR2 is FQDESV in the germline V gene (reference sequence). V shed 4 bases and J shed 5 bases, with 14 bases lying between them. CDR3 length: 14 residues. CDR3 residues: CASSYKGTAYGYTF. For the CDR3, the DNA is TGTGCCAGCAGCTACAAAGGGACCGCTTATGGCTACACCTTC.

This clonotype was observed a handful of times. The CDR3 nucleotides read TGTGCCATCAGTGATGGGACAACCGACTATGGCTACACCTTC. Its translation: CAISDGTTDYGYTF. The chain is built from TRBV10-3 and TRBJ1-2; the D gene is possibly TRBD1 (6 bases). V dropped 3 bases and J dropped 3 bases, with 11 bases sitting between them. Germline V gene data show CDR1 as ENHRY and CDR2 as SYGVKD. This CDR3 is 14 amino acids long.

A single count supports this clonotype. The V call is TRBV10-3, the J call TRBJ2-7, with 8 bases aligning to TRBD1. CDR1 ENHRY and CDR2 SYGVKD come from the germline V gene. V was pared by 6 bases and J by 2 bases, with 3 bases of the junction left unmatched. The CDR3 totals 13 residues. CDR3 loop: CAIRPDRAYEQYF. The CDR3 region has the DNA TGTGCCATCAGGCCGGACAGGGCCTACGAGCAGTACTTC.

This sequence joins TRBV20-1 and TRBJ2-1; the D is unclear. Germline lookup yields CDR1 DFQATT and CDR2 SNEGSKA (reference sequence). The V gene lost 5 bases and the J gene lost 10 bases, with 15 bases spanning the gap. The CDR3 runs 12 residues. CDR3 residues: CSADRKLGEQFF. The CDR3 nucleotides are TGCAGTGCTGATAGAAAGCTGGGAGAGCAGTTCTTC.

V gene TRBV5-5 combines with J gene TRBJ2-3; TRBD1 is a possible D gene (6 bases). The CDR3 runs 15 residues. Per the germline V gene, CDR1 is SGHKS and CDR2 is YYEKEE (reference sequence). The ends were cut back, 0 bases at V and 4 bases at J, with 12 bases in the middle. In nucleotides, the CDR3 is TGTGCCAGCAGCTTGGGACAGGTCATTGCAGATACGCAGTATTTT. It encodes CASSLGQVIADTQYF. Using reference TRBV5-5 and TRBJ2-3 for the parts outside the CDR3, the full variable domain is DAGVTQSPTHLIKTRGQQVTLRCSPISGHKSVSWYQQVLGQGPQFIFQYYEKEERGRGNFPDRFSARQFPNYSSELNVNALLLGDSALYLCASSLGQVIADTQYFGPGTRLTVL.

The chain couples TRBV4-1 to TRBJ1-5; tentative D call: TRBD1 (5 bases). The CDR3 consists of 16 residues. Germline CDR1 MGHRA, CDR2 YSYEKL. The germline V and J ends were trimmed by 2 bases and 6 bases, with 17 bases remaining between them. CDR3 in amino acids: CASSQTLGTWSQPQHF. Written as DNA, the CDR3 is TGCGCCAGCAGCCAAACCCTCGGGACGTGGTCTCAGCCCCAGCATTTT.

This clonotype showed up just once. The chain has TRBV28 and TRBJ2-2; tentative D call: TRBD1 (5 bases). V was shortened by 7 bases and J by 0 bases, with 9 bases between the two germline ends. Germline CDR1 is MDHEN and CDR2 is SYDVKM. CDR3 length: 14 amino acids. The CDR3 bases are TGTGCCAGCAATAGGGGTTCGAACACCGGGGAGCTGTTTTTT. Protein product: CASNRGSNTGELFF. The full variable domain, in which reference TRBV28 and TRBJ2-2 provide the parts outside the CDR3, is DVKVTQSSRYLVKRTGEKVFLECVQDMDHENMFWYRQDPGLGLRLIYFSYDVKMKEKGDIPEGYSVSREKKERFSLILESASTNQTSMYLCASNRGSNTGELFFGEGSRLTVL.

V and J are TRBV27 and TRBJ1-2, with D maybe TRBD1 (5 bases). The V end was cut by 0 bases, the J end by 7 bases, with 9 bases between. The CDR3 runs to 13 residues. The germline gives CDR1 MNHEY, CDR2 SMNVEV (reference sequence). Written as DNA, the CDR3 is TGTGCCAGCAGTTTATCGAGGAGGGGTGGCTACACCTTC. Protein sequence: CASSLSRRGGYTF.

The chain joins TRBV18 to TRBJ1-2; D may be TRBD1 (5 bases). The CDR3 has 13 residues. Germline CDR1 and CDR2: KGHSH and LQKENI. V lost 5 bases, J lost 8 bases, and 15 bases lay in between. Here the CDR3 reads CASSDSRALGYTF. CDR3 sequence (DNA): TGTGCCAGCTCAGATTCCAGGGCCCTGGGCTACACCTTC.

The count of this clonotype is one. The V gene is TRBV19, the J gene TRBJ1-1; unclear D gene. The CDR3 is 14 residues long. CDR1 is LNHDA and CDR2 is SQIVND in the germline V gene (reference sequence). V shed 9 bases and J shed 0 bases, with 14 bases lying between them. This CDR3 is CASRVGDMNTEAFF. The CDR3 region has the DNA TGTGCCAGCAGAGTCGGGGATATGAACACTGAAGCTTTCTTT.